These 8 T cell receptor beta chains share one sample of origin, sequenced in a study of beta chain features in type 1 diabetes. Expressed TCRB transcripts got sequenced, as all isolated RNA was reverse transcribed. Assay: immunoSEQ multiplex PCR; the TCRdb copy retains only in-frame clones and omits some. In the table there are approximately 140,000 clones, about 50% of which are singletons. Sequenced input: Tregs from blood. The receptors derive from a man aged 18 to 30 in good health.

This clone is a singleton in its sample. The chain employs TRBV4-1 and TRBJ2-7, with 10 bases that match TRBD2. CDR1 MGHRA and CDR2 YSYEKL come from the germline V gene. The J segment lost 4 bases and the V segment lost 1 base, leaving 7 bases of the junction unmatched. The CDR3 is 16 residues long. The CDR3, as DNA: TGCGCCAGCAGCCAAGCGGTAGGACTAGCGGAGTACGAGCAGTACTTC. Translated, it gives CASSQAVGLAEYEQYF.

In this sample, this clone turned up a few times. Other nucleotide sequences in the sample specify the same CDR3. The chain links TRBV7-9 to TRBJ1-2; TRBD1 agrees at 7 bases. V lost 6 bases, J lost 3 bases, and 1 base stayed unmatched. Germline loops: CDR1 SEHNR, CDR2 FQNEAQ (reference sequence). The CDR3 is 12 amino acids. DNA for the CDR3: TGTGCCAGCAGAGGGACAGACTATGGCTACACCTTC. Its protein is CASRGTDYGYTF.

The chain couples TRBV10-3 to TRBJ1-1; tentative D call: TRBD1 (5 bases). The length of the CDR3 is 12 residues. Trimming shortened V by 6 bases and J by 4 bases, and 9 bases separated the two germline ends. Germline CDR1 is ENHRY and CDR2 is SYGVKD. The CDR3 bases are TGTGCCATCAGCAGGGTTCGCACTGAAGCTTTCTTT. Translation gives CAISRVRTEAFF.

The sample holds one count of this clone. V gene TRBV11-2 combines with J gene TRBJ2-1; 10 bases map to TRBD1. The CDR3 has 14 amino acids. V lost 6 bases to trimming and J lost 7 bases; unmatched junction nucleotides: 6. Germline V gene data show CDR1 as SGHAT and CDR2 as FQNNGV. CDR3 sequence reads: CASRRGTGVNEQFF. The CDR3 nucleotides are TGTGCCAGCAGGAGGGGGACAGGGGTGAATGAGCAGTTCTTC.

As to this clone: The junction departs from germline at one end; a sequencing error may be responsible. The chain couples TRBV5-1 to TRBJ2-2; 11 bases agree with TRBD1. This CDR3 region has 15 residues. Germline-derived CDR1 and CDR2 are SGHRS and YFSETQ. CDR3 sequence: CAGRTGGDYTGELFF. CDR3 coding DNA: TGCGCCGGCAGGACAGGGGGCGACTACACCGGGGAGCTGTTTTTT.

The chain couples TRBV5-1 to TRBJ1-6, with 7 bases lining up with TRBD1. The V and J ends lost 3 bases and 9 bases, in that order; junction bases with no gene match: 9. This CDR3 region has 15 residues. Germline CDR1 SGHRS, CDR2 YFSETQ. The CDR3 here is CASSSTGQSGSPLHF. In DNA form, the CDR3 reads TGCGCCAGCAGCTCTACGGGACAGTCCGGTTCACCCCTCCACTTT.

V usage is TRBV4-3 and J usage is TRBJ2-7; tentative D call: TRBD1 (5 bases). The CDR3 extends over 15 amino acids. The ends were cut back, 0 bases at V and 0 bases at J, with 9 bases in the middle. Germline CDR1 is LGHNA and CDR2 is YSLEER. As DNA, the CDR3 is TGCGCCAGCAGCCAAGATGGGGCTAACTCCTACGAGCAGTACTTC. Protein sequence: CASSQDGANSYEQYF.

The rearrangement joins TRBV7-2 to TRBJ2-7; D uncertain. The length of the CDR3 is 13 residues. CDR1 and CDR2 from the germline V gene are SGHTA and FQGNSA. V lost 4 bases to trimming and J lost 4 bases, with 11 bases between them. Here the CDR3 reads CASSSVPPYEQYF. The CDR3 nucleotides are TGTGCCAGCAGCTCCGTTCCTCCTTACGAGCAGTACTTC.